This is a list of T cell receptor beta chains from one sample in a study of blood T cell repertoires in COVID-19. The repertoire was sequenced with immunoSEQ multiplex PCR; TCRdb's copy has only in-frame clones and lacks some. The table has 200,000 to 300,000 clones, approximately 86% seen once; the top ten hold under 3%. Sequenced sample: PBMCs or T cells enriched from blood (not recorded which). These receptor sequences come from a woman aged 18-30 years who had recovered from COVID-19. Both conserved end residues are trimmed from each CDR3.

cdr3_aa: ASSHPGDYGYT
j_call: TRBJ1-2
v_call: TRBV12-3/TRBV12-4
cdr3_length: 11

cdr3_aa: ASSSLQGIRN
j_call: TRBJ1-2
v_call: TRBV27
cdr3_length: 10

cdr3_aa: ASSPTGLAELGRTQY
j_call: TRBJ2-3
v_call: TRBV7-9
cdr3_length: 15

cdr3_aa: ASSQESFETQY
j_call: TRBJ2-5
v_call: TRBV4-1
cdr3_length: 11

cdr3_aa: ASSVDRGDATNEKLF
j_call: TRBJ1-4
v_call: TRBV19
cdr3_length: 15

cdr3_aa: ASSFRLAGDQNNEQF
j_call: TRBJ2-1
v_call: TRBV5-1
cdr3_length: 15

cdr3_aa: ASSRRNPHSGGWTDTQY
j_call: TRBJ2-3
v_call: TRBV7-4
cdr3_length: 17

cdr3_aa: ASSEGGHGEKLF
j_call: TRBJ1-4
v_call: TRBV5-1
cdr3_length: 12

cdr3_aa: ASSPLAGGTADTQY
j_call: TRBJ2-3
v_call: TRBV13
cdr3_length: 14

cdr3_aa: ASSQEGQSHEQY
j_call: TRBJ2-7
v_call: TRBV14
cdr3_length: 12

cdr3_aa: ASSSDYDEQF
j_call: TRBJ2-1
v_call: TRBV7-3
cdr3_length: 10

cdr3_aa: ASSYRGKQF
j_call: TRBJ2-1
v_call: TRBV6-5
cdr3_length: 9

cdr3_aa: ASSPGGSYGYT
j_call: TRBJ1-2
v_call: TRBV11-2
cdr3_length: 11

cdr3_aa: ASSLGGTYNEQF
j_call: TRBJ2-1
v_call: TRBV27
cdr3_length: 12

cdr3_aa: ASAFGVYTEAF
j_call: TRBJ1-1
v_call: TRBV12-5
cdr3_length: 11

cdr3_aa: ANDRALNTEAF
j_call: TRBJ1-1
v_call: TRBV7-9
cdr3_length: 11

cdr3_aa: ASSAGPGTEAF
j_call: TRBJ1-1
v_call: TRBV5-6
cdr3_length: 11

cdr3_aa: ASSQRDFSYEQY
j_call: TRBJ2-7
v_call: TRBV27
cdr3_length: 12

cdr3_aa: SASGFGGRAPETQY
j_call: TRBJ2-5
v_call: TRBV20-1
cdr3_length: 14

cdr3_aa: ASSLFRLAAGGAGGPGELF
j_call: TRBJ2-2
v_call: TRBV27
cdr3_length: 19

cdr3_aa: AWSTQTVPLAQH
j_call: TRBJ1-5
v_call: TRBV30
cdr3_length: 12

cdr3_aa: ASSAAPSGPYNEQF
j_call: TRBJ2-1
v_call: TRBV7-6
cdr3_length: 14